This record concerns one T cell receptor (beta chain) sequence. The target antigen is unknown. The sample originates from a study of cytomegalovirus exposure and HLA in healthy donors. Study outcomes and limitations: Analysis was carried out at a later point, and it linked a missense DCLRE1C variant to TCR beta V- and J-gene trimming.

PCR primers comprised 60 Vbeta and 13 Jbeta primers. Sequencing used immunoSEQ multiplex PCR; TCRdb keeps in-frame clones, though not all of them. The table has roughly 130,000 clones, approximately 80% seen once. Germline CDR1 is SNHLY and CDR2 is FYNNEI. The length of the CDR3 is 15 residues. Trimming took 3 bases from V and 2 from J, leaving 11 bases between them. Sequencing was performed on PBMCs. V is TRBV2 and J is TRBJ1-5; tentatively, D is TRBD1 (5 bases). This receptor was taken from a woman aged 40 to 50 in good health and CMV-seronegative. The CDR3 reads CASSDLGTGNQPQHF. DNA of the CDR3: TGTGCCAGCAGTGACCTGGGGACTGGCAATCAGCCCCAGCATTTT. Full variable domain (remainder filled in from reference TRBV2 and TRBJ1-5): EPEVTQTPSHQVTQMGQEVILRCVPISNHLYFYWYRQILGQKVEFLVSFYNNEISEKSEIFDDQFSVERPDGSNFTLKIRSTKLEDSAMYFCASSDLGTGNQPQHFGDGTRLSIL.